This T cell receptor (beta chain) stems from a study of long-term antiretroviral therapy in people with HIV. Whole-study results and caveats: Repertoires in HIV (unlike those of controls) had narrower CDR3 length ranges. It was not possible to obtain data on ART adherence, viral resistance or therapy changes.

Per donor, at least one pre-ART and at least two post-ART PBMC samples were obtained. Treatment for every participant with HIV took place in the United States. Note on this clone: Its target is unknown.

Per germline, CDR1 LNHDA and CDR2 SQIVND (reference sequence). This CDR3 is 14 amino acids long. J was trimmed by 11 bases and V by 5 bases; bases with no gene match: 9. Survey level was the resolution at which the v3.0 immunoSEQ assay ran. Clones were sequenced by immunoSEQ multiplex PCR, and TCRdb holds only the in-frame ones, with some missing. The profile shows 20,000 or so clones, about four fifths of them singletons. The V gene is TRBV19, the J gene TRBJ1-6; 7 bases align to TRBD1. The source of this sequence is a man under 40 with HIV. The sample consisted of unsorted PBMCs, taken roughly 5.9 years after starting antiretroviral therapy. In nucleotides, the CDR3 is TGTGCCAGTAGTCCCGGACAGGTCGGCACACCCCTCCACTTT. The encoded protein is CASSPGQVGTPLHF.